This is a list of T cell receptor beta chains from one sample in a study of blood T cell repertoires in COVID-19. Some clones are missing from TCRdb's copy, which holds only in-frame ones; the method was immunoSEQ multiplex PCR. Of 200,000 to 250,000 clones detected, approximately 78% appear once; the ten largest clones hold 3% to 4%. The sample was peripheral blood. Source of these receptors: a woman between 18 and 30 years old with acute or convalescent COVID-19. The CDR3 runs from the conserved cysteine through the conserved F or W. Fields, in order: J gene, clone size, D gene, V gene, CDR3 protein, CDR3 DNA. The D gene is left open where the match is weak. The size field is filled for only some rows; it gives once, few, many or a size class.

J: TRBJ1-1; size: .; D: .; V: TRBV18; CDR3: CASSPFPDKNTEAFF; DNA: TGTGCCAGCTCACCTTTTCCAGATAAGAACACTGAAGCTTTCTTT
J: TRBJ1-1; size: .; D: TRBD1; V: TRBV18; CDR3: CASSPLGTVTEAFF; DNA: TGTGCCAGCTCACCCCTAGGGACAGTCACTGAAGCTTTCTTT
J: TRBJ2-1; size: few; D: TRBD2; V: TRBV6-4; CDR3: CASSVGTSGNNEQFF; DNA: TGTGCCAGCAGCGTCGGGACTAGCGGAAACAATGAGCAGTTCTTC
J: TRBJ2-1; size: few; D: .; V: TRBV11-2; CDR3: CASSSSSYNEQFF; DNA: TGTGCCAGCAGCTCGAGCTCCTACAATGAGCAGTTCTTC
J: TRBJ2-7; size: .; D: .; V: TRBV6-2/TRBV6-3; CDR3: CASSYLRIYEQYF; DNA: TGTGCCAGCAGTTACTTGCGGATCTACGAGCAGTACTTC
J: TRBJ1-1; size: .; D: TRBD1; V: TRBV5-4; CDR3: CASSLDQQGVATEAFF; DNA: TGTGCCAGCAGCTTGGATCAACAGGGGGTGGCCACTGAAGCTTTCTTT
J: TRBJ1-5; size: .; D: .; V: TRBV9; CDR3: CASSALRGAEGNQPQHF; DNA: TGTGCCAGCAGCGCCCTTCGCGGGGCTGAGGGCAATCAGCCCCAGCATTTT
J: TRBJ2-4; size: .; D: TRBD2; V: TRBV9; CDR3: CASSPEPRLAKNIQYF; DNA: TGTGCCAGCAGCCCCGAACCCCGACTAGCGAAAAACATTCAGTACTTC
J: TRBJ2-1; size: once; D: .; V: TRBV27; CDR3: CASSRGDSGSYNEQFF; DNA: TGTGCCAGCAGTCGGGGAGATAGCGGCTCCTACAATGAGCAGTTCTTC
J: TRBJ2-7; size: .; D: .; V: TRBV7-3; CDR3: CASSLGTTGEGYEQYF; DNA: TGTGCCAGCAGCTTGGGGACGACAGGTGAGGGCTACGAGCAGTACTTC
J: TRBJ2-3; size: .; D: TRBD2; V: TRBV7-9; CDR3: CASSSLAGSTDTQYF; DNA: TGTGCCAGCAGCTCCTTAGCGGGAAGCACAGATACGCAGTATTTT
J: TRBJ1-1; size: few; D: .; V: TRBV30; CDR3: CAWTRITGLATEAFF; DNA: TGTGCCTGGACTCGAATTACAGGACTAGCCACTGAAGCTTTCTTT
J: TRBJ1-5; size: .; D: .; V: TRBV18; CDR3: CASSPQAGDPHNQPQHF; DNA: TGTGCCAGCTCACCCCAGGCAGGGGACCCCCACAATCAGCCCCAGCATTTT
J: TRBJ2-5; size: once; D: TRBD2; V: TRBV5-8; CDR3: CASSSTVVSGSFETQYF; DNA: TGTGCCAGCAGCTCGACCGTTGTTAGCGGGAGTTTCGAGACCCAGTACTTC
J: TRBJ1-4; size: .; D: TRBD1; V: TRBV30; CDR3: CAWTRTGPNEKLFF; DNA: TGTGCCTGGACCCGGACAGGGCCTAATGAAAAACTGTTTTTT
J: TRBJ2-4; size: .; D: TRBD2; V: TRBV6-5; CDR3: CASSSGTRGYIQYF; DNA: TGTGCCAGCAGTTCCGGGACTAGAGGGTACATTCAGTACTTC
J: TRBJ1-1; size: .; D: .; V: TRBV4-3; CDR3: CASSQVVGVNTEAFF; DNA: TGCGCCAGCAGCCAAGTCGTAGGGGTCAACACTGAAGCTTTCTTT
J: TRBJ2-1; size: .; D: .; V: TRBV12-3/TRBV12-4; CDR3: CASSPRLRQFF; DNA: TGTGCCAGCAGCCCACGGTTACGGCAGTTCTTC
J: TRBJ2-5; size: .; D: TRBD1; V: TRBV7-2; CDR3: CASSQGQAETQYF; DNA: TGTGCCAGCAGCCAAGGACAGGCAGAGACCCAGTACTTC
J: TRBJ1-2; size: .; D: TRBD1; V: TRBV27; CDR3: CASSLGQGAGGYTF; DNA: TGTGCCAGCAGTTTAGGGCAGGGGGCTGGTGGCTACACCTTC
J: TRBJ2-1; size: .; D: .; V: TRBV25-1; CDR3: CASSAPPGSGNNEQFF; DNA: TGTGCCAGCAGTGCCCCTCCGGGGAGCGGCAACAATGAGCAGTTCTTC
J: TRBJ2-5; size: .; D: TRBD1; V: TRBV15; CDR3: CATSVNTGAETQYF; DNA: TGTGCCACCAGCGTAAACACAGGGGCTGAGACCCAGTACTTC
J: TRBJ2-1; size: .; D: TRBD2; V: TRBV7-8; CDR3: CASSPRALVRGRGNEQFF; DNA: TGTGCCAGCAGCCCAAGGGCTTTGGTACGCGGGAGGGGGAATGAGCAGTTCTTC
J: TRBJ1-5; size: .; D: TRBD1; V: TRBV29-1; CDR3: CSVGTGNSNQPQHF; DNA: TGCAGCGTTGGGACAGGGAATAGCAATCAGCCCCAGCATTTT
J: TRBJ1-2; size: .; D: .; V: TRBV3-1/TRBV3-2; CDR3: CASSHPPEGEHGYTF; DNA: TGTGCCAGCAGCCATCCGCCGGAGGGTGAGCATGGCTACACCTTC
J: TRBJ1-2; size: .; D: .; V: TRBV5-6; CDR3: CASSLARNYGYTF; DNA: TGTGCCAGCAGCTTAGCACGGAACTATGGCTACACCTTC
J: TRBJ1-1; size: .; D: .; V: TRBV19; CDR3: CASGGRNTEAFF; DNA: TGTGCCAGTGGCGGGAGGAACACTGAAGCTTTCTTT
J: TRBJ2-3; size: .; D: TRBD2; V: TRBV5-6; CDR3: CASSLIYRLAGASTDTQYF; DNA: TGTGCCAGCAGCTTGATTTATCGACTAGCGGGTGCTAGCACAGATACGCAGTATTTT
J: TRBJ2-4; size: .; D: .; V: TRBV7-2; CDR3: CASSPLAAKNIQYF; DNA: TGTGCCAGCAGCCCCCTTGCGGCCAAAAACATTCAGTACTTC
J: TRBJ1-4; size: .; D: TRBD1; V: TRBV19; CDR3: CASRVGTGVGKEKLFF; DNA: TGTGCCAGTAGAGTTGGGACAGGGGTCGGTAAGGAAAAACTGTTTTTT
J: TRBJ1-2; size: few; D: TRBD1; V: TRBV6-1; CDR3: CASSDLRGGQGAFGYTF; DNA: TGTGCCAGCAGTGATCTCCGGGGCGGACAGGGGGCTTTTGGCTACACCTTC
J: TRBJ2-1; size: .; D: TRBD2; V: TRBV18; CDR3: CASSPRGWREFVNEQFF; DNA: TGTGCCAGCTCACCGAGAGGGTGGCGGGAGTTTGTAAATGAGCAGTTCTTC
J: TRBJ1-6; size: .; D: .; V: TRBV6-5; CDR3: CASSYIARPNSPLHF; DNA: TGTGCCAGCAGTTACATAGCCCGACCAAATTCACCCCTCCACTTT
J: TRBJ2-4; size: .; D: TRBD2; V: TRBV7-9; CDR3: CASSPRLAGGPQNIQYF; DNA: TGTGCCAGCAGCCCTCGACTAGCGGGAGGGCCCCAAAACATTCAGTACTTC
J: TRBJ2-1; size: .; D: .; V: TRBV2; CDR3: CASSVDSYNEQFF; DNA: TGTGCCAGCAGTGTAGACAGTTACAATGAGCAGTTCTTC
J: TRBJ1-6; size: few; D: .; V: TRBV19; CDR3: CASSPVRGFSPLHF; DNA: TGTGCCAGTAGCCCAGTTCGCGGTTTTTCACCCCTCCACTTT
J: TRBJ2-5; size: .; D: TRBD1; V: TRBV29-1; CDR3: CSVEPTRTGRETQYF; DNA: TGCAGCGTTGAACCAACGCGGACAGGGCGAGAGACCCAGTACTTC
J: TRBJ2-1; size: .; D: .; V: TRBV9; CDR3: CASSVVVRGSYNEQFF; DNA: TGTGCCAGCAGCGTAGTGGTCAGAGGCTCGTACAATGAGCAGTTCTTC
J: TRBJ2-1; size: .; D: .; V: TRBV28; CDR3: CASSLPLSYNEQFF; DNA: TGTGCCAGCAGCCTACCCCTCTCCTACAATGAGCAGTTCTTC
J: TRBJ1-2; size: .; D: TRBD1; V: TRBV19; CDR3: CASGTGTNYGYTF; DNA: TGTGCCAGTGGGACAGGGACTAACTATGGCTACACCTTC
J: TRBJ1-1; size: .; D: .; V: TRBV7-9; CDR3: CASSHGRSGTEAFF; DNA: TGTGCCAGCAGCCATGGAAGGAGTGGCACTGAAGCTTTCTTT
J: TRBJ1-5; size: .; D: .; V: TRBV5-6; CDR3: CASSWGPGGSTSNQPQHF; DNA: TGTGCCAGCAGCTGGGGTCCGGGGGGCAGCACTAGCAATCAGCCCCAGCATTTT
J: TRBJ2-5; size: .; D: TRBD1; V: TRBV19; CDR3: CASSIERDRQETQYF; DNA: TGTGCCAGTAGTATAGAGCGGGACAGGCAAGAGACCCAGTACTTC
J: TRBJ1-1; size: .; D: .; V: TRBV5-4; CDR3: CASSRGGAGRTEAFF; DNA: TGTGCCAGCAGCCGAGGAGGGGCGGGGAGGACTGAAGCTTTCTTT
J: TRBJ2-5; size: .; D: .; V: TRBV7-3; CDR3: CASSPTLSETQYF; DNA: TGTGCCAGCAGCCCCACTCTGTCAGAGACCCAGTACTTC
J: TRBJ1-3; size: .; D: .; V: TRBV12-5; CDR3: CASGNSFGNTIYF; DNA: TGTGCTAGTGGGAACAGTTTTGGAAACACCATATATTTT
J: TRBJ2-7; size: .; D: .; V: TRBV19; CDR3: CASSLQLGHPWEQYF; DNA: TGTGCCAGTAGTCTCCAACTAGGTCACCCTTGGGAGCAGTACTTC
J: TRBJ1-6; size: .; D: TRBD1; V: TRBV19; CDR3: CASSAYRGPDNSPLHF; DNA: TGTGCCAGTAGCGCTTACAGGGGCCCCGATAATTCACCCCTCCACTTT
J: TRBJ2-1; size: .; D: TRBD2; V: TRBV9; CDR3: CASSPQTSGIYNEQFF; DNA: TGTGCCAGCAGCCCCCAGACTAGCGGGATCTACAATGAGCAGTTCTTC
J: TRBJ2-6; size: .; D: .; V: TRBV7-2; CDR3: CASSLGGAGANVLTF; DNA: TGTGCCAGCAGCTTAGGGGGAGCTGGGGCCAACGTCCTGACTTTC
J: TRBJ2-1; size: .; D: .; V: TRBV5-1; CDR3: CASSIDSLNEQFF; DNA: TGCGCCAGCAGCATCGACTCTCTCAATGAGCAGTTCTTC
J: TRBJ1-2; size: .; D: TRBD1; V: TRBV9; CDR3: CASSVVDRADYGYTF; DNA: TGTGCCAGCAGCGTAGTCGACAGGGCGGACTATGGCTACACCTTC
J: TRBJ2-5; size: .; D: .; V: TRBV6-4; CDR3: CASSESGSQYF; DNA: TGTGCCAGCAGTGAGTCAGGGTCCCAGTACTTC
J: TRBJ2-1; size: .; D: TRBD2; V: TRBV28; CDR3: CASSSDGGSYNEQFF; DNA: TGTGCCAGCAGTTCGGATGGCGGGAGCTACAATGAGCAGTTCTTC
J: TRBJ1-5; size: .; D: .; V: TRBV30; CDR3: CAWSTGHSYSNQPQHF; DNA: TGTGCCTGGAGTACCGGACACAGTTATAGCAATCAGCCCCAGCATTTT
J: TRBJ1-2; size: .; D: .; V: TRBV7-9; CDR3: CAGTIRGAGGYTF; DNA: TGTGCCGGTACCATTCGGGGGGCAGGAGGCTACACCTTC
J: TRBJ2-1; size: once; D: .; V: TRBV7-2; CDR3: CASSSLVSNNEQFF; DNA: TGTGCCAGCAGCTCTCTAGTTAGCAACAATGAGCAGTTCTTC